This entry features one T cell receptor (beta chain) sequence. Time point defined: sample taken at primary tumor resection. TCRs were sequenced from unsorted whole RNA of tumor, nontumor lung or PBMC. The cohort: under 80 early-stage, untreated non-small cell lung cancer patients. V gave up 5 bases and J gave up 3 bases, with 14 bases separating them. This CDR3 contains 15 residues. Germline V gene sequence: CDR1 MNHEY, CDR2 SMNVEV (reference sequence). These data come from a study of spatial heterogeneity in lung cancer. Study-wide background: Compared with alpha-chain sequences, beta-chain sequences were consistently detected in greater numbers.

Every cDNA TCR molecule received its own unique molecular identifier. TCRdb used MiXCR to reprocess the 5' RACE reads, holding one entry per CDR3 protein. The table lists roughly 12,000 distinct CDR3 sequences, about 15% of them singletons. The chain joins TRBV27 to TRBJ1-5, with no clear D. Here the sequenced sample was PBMCs, taken at surgery. The TCR comes from a male donor with early-stage non-small cell lung cancer. The CDR3 nucleotides read TGTGCCAGCAGTACGGTCGGGGTCGTCAATCAGCCCCAGCATTTT. Translation: CASSTVGVVNQPQHF.